These T cell receptor beta chains were read from a single sample in a study of T-cell memory formation after mild COVID-19. One entry per CDR3 protein results from TCRdb running MiXCR on the 5' RACE reads. The profile shows about 600,000 distinct CDR3 sequences, 20% to 25% of them singletons. Sequenced input: PBMCs or a T cell subset sorted from them (not recorded which). Source of these receptors: an adult woman who had mild COVID-19 (a few samples of this study predate the infection). Cell type and time point are not known. Each CDR3 is given with its conserved first and last residue. The D gene is left open where the match is weak. Clone size appears in some rows only: once, few, many, or a class for an expanded clone.

V	J	D	size	CDR3	DNA
TRBV24-1	TRBJ2-1	TRBD2	-	CAPARTSGNNEQFF	TGTGCCCCAGCGAGGACTAGCGGAAACAATGAGCAGTTCTTC
TRBV20-1	TRBJ2-5	TRBD2	-	CSSTSGSTPQETQYF	TGCAGTTCGACTAGCGGGAGCACCCCTCAAGAGACCCAGTACTTC
TRBV6-5	TRBJ2-5	-	-	CASSYGVTGSETQYF	TGTGCCAGCAGTTACGGGGTTACAGGGTCAGAGACCCAGTACTTC
TRBV27	TRBJ2-4	TRBD1	few	CASSKTLGQVKNIQYF	TGTGCCAGCAGTAAGACACTCGGACAGGTTAAAAACATTCAGTACTTC
TRBV3-2	TRBJ1-1	-	once	CASPPRGVRGNTEAFF	TGTGCCAGCCCACCCCGAGGGGTTAGGGGGAACACTGAAGCTTTCTTT
TRBV6-1	TRBJ2-1	-	-	CASSEAYQAEQFF	TGTGCCAGCAGTGAAGCGTATCAAGCGGAGCAGTTCTTC
TRBV20-1	TRBJ1-1	TRBD1	few	CSARDRPRGTEAFF	TGCAGTGCTAGAGATCGGCCCAGGGGGACTGAAGCTTTCTTT
TRBV10-3	TRBJ2-7	TRBD2	few	CAIRALGTSGSYEQYF	TGTGCCATCAGAGCACTTGGGACTAGCGGGAGCTACGAGCAGTACTTC
TRBV6-5	TRBJ1-1	TRBD1	-	CASSYGQGVEAFF	TGTGCCAGCAGTTACGGACAGGGGGTTGAAGCTTTCTTT
TRBV9	TRBJ2-3	TRBD2	-	CASSAGLAYRTDTQYF	TGTGCCAGCAGCGCGGGACTAGCGTACCGCACAGATACGCAGTATTTT
TRBV6-5	TRBJ2-7	TRBD2	-	CASRKGLAESYEQYF	TGTGCCAGCAGAAAGGGACTAGCGGAGAGCTACGAGCAGTACTTC
TRBV12-3/TRBV12-4	TRBJ2-7	-	-	CASAGVSGSYEQYF	TGTGCCAGCGCTGGTGTTAGCGGCTCCTACGAGCAGTACTTC
TRBV7-9	TRBJ2-5	-	few	CASSPPRGGGKRETQYF	TGTGCCAGCAGCCCCCCACGGGGAGGGGGCAAAAGGGAGACCCAGTACTTC
TRBV19	TRBJ1-1	-	-	CASSAGEAFF	TGTGCCAGTAGTGCGGGTGAAGCTTTCTTT
TRBV20-1	TRBJ2-5	-	few	CSARDPGTQYF	TGCAGTGCTAGAGACCCCGGGACCCAGTACTTC